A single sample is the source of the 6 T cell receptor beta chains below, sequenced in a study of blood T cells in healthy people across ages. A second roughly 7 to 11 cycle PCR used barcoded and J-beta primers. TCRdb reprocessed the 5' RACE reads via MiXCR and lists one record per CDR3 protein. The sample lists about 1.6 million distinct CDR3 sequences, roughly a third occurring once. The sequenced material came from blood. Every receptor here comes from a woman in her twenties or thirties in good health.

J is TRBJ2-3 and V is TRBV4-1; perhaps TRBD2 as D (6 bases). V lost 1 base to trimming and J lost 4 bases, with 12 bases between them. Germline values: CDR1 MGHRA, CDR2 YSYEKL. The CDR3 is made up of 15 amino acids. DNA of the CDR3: TGCGCCAGCAGCCAAGTGACTAGTCTCGCAGATACGCAGTATTTT. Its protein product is CASSQVTSLADTQYF.

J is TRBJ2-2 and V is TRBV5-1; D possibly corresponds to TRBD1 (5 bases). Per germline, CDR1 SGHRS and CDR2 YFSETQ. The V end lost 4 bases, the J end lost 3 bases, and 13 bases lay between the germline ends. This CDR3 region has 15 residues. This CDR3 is CASSPDRTYTGELFF. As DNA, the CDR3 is TGCGCCAGCAGCCCCGACAGAACGTACACCGGGGAGCTGTTTTTT.

The DNA of the CDR3 is TGCAGTGCTACGGACCTTAATGAGCAGTTCTTC. Protein sequence: CSATDLNEQFF. V and J are TRBV20-1 and TRBJ2-1; no clear D gene. The V end was cut by 4 bases, the J end by 7 bases, with 8 bases between. Germline V gene lookup returns CDR1 DFQATT and CDR2 SNEGSKA (reference sequence). This CDR3 comprises 11 residues.

The CDR3 here is CSASLAAEYNEQFF. CDR3 coding DNA: TGCAGTGCAAGCCTAGCGGCTGAATACAATGAGCAGTTCTTC. The chain is built from TRBV20-1 and TRBJ2-1, with 7 bases lining up with TRBD2. The CDR3 runs to 14 residues. Germline loops: CDR1 DFQATT, CDR2 SNEGSKA (reference sequence). Trimming took 6 bases from V and 4 from J; bases not matched to a gene: 9.

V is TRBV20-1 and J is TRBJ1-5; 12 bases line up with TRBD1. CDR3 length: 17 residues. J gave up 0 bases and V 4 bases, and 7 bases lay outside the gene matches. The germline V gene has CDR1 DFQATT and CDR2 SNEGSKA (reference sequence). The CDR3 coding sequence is TGCAGTGCTACCACGGGACAGGGGGCGTATAGCAATCAGCCCCAGCATTTT. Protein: CSATTGQGAYSNQPQHF.

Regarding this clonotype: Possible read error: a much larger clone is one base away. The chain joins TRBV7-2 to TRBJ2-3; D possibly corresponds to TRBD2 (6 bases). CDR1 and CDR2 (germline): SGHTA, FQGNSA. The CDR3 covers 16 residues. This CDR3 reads CANSLGRAGPTDTQYF. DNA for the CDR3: TGTGCCAACAGCTTAGGCAGGGCGGGGCCCACAGATACGCAGTATTTT.